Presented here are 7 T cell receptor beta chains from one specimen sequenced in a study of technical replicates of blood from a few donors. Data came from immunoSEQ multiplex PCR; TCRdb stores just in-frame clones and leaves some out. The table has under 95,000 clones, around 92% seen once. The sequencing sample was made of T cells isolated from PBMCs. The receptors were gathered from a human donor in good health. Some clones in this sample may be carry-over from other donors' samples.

For the CDR3, the DNA is TGTGCCACCCGACTAGGGGAGACCCAGTACTTC. Translation gives CATRLGETQYF. The chain employs TRBV25-1 and TRBJ2-5; D might be TRBD2 (6 bases). Germline loops: CDR1 MGHDK, CDR2 SYGVNS. This CDR3 has 11 residues. The V and J ends lost 10 bases and 5 bases respectively, with 11 bases between them.

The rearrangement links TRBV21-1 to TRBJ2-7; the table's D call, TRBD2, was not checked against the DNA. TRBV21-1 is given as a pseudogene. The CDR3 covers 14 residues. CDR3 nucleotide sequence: TGTGCCAGCTATAAGAGGAGGAGCTCCTACGAGCAGTACTTC. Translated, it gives CASYKRRSSYEQYF.

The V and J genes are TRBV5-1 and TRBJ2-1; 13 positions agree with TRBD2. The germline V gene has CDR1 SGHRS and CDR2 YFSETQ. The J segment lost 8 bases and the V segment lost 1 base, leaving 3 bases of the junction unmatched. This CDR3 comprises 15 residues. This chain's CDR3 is CASSLRTSGSDEQFF. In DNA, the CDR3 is TGCGCCAGCAGCTTGAGGACTAGCGGGAGTGATGAGCAGTTCTTC.

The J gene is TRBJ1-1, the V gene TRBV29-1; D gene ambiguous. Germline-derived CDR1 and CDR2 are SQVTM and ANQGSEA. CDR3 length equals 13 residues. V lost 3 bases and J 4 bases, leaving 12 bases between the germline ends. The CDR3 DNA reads TGCAGCGTTGAGGCGGGGATAGGCACTGAAGCTTTCTTT. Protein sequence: CSVEAGIGTEAFF.

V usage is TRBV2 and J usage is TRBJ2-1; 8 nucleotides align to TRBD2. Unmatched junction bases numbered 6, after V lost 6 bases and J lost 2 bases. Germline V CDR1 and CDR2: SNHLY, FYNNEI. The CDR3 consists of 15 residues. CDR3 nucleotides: TGTGCCAGCAGCTTGAATAGCGGGGCCTACAATGAGCAGTTCTTC. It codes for CASSLNSGAYNEQFF.

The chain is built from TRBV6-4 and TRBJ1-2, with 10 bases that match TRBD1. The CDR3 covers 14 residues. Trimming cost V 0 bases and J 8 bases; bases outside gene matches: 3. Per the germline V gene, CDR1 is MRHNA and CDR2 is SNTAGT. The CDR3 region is CASSDSDRGQGYTF. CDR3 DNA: TGTGCCAGCAGTGACTCTGACAGGGGGCAGGGCTACACCTTC.

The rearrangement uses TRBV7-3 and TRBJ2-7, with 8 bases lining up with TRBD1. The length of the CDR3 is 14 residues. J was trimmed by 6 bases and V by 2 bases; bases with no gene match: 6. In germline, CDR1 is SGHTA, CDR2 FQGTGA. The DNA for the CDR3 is TGTGCCAGCAGCTTATTGGGACAGGATACCGAGCAGTACTTC. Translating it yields CASSLLGQDTEQYF. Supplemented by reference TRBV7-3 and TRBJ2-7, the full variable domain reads GAGVSQTPSNKVTEKGKYVELRCDPISGHTALYWYRQSLGQGPEFLIYFQGTGAADDSGLPNDRFFAVRPEGSVSTLKIQRTERGDSAVYLCASSLLGQDTEQYFGPGTRLTVT.